This T cell receptor (beta chain) is from a study of naive and memory T cell subsets. Both TRBC1 and TRBC2 were covered by a beta constant-region primer of two equimolar oligonucleotides. Nested alpha and beta constant-region primers with the SP2 primer drove four PCR rounds on ligated cDNA. In TCRdb, the UMI-ligation and nested PCR reads were re-called with MiXCR into one record per CDR3 protein. This table has 150,000 or so distinct CDR3 sequences, 22% appearing once. CDR1 and CDR2 from the germline V gene are SQVTM and ANQGSEA. CDR3 size: 12 residues. Unmatched junction bases numbered 5, after V lost 6 bases and J lost 5 bases. Broader study findings: Possibly reflecting memory cells re-expressing CD45RA, a few larger clonotypes occurred in naive repertoires, especially CD8. Over 95% of naive TCR sequences appeared only once after error correction, unlike memory subsets.

Separate alpha and beta amplification began at the second PCR step. Turning to this clonotype: The target antigen is unknown.

This chain connects TRBV29-1 to TRBJ2-5, with 8 bases fitting TRBD1. This clonotype was obtained from a human donor in good health. Specimen: naive CD4+ T cells from blood. The CDR3 region is CSVEDRVETQYF. The DNA for the CDR3 is TGCAGCGTGGAGGACAGGGTCGAGACCCAGTACTTC.